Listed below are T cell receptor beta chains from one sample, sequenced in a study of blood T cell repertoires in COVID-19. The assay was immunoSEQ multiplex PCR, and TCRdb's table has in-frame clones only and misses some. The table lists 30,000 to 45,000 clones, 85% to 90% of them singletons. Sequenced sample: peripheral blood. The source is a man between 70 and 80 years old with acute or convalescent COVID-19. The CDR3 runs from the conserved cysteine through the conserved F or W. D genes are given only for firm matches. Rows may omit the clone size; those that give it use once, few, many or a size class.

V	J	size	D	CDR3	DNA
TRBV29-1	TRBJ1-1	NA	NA	CSAWSLIMNTEAFF	TGCAGCGCTTGGAGCCTAATCATGAACACTGAAGCTTTCTTT
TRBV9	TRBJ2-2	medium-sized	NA	CASTVKNTGELFF	TGTGCCAGCACGGTCAAGAACACCGGGGAGCTGTTTTTT
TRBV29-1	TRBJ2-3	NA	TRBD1	CSVETIRGRPESTDTQYF	TGCAGCGTTGAAACCATCAGGGGGAGACCTGAAAGCACAGATACGCAGTATTTT
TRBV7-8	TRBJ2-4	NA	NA	CASSFGRAVLAKNIQYF	TGTGCCAGCAGCTTCGGTCGAGCGGTACTAGCCAAAAACATTCAGTACTTC
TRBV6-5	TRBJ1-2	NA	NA	CASSPGTYYGYTF	TGTGCCAGCAGTCCCGGGACATACTATGGCTACACCTTC
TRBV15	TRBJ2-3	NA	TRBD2	CATSRGASGRADTQYF	TGTGCCACCAGCAGAGGTGCTAGCGGGAGGGCAGATACGCAGTATTTT
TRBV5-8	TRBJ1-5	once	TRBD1	CATPGQTDKQPQHF	TGTGCCACCCCGGGACAGACAGATAAGCAGCCCCAGCATTTT
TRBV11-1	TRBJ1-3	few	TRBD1	CASSKHGTVSGNTIYF	TGTGCCAGCAGCAAGCACGGGACAGTGTCTGGAAACACCATATATTTT
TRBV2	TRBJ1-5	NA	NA	CASNRDYQPQHF	TGTGCCAGCAACAGAGATTATCAGCCCCAGCATTTT
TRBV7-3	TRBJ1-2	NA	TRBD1	CASSRTGAVGYTF	TGTGCCAGCAGTCGTACAGGGGCTGTGGGCTACACCTTC
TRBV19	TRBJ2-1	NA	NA	CASSIAGLNNEQFF	TGTGCCAGTAGTATTGCGGGCCTGAACAATGAGCAGTTCTTC
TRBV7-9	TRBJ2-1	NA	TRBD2	CASSLLWREGDEQFF	TGTGCCAGCAGCTTATTATGGCGGGAGGGCGATGAGCAGTTCTTC
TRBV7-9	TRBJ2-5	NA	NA	CASRNTGAQETQYF	TGTGCCAGCAGAAATACAGGTGCACAAGAGACCCAGTACTTC
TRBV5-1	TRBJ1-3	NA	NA	CASRPGQSSGNTIYF	TGCGCCAGCAGACCTGGACAGTCCTCTGGAAACACCATATATTTT
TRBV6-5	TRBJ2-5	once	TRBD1	CASSRQGVETQYF	TGTGCCAGCAGCCGACAGGGGGTGGAGACCCAGTACTTC
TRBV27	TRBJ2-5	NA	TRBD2	CASSLSRPGGLQETQYF	TGTGCCAGCAGTTTATCACGGCCGGGAGGCCTTCAAGAGACCCAGTACTTC
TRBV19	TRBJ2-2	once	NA	CASSIQSNTGELFF	TGTGCCAGTAGTATTCAGTCGAACACCGGGGAGCTGTTTTTT
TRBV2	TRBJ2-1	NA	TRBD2	CATLPVGLADYNEQFF	TGTGCCACTCTGCCTGTGGGACTAGCGGATTACAATGAGCAGTTCTTC
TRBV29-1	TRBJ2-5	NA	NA	CSVEGRLQETQYF	TGCAGCGTTGAAGGCCGACTACAAGAGACCCAGTACTTC
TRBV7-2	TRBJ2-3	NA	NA	CASSPLGVSIIPDTQYF	TGTGCCAGCAGCCCCCTTGGAGTCTCGATTATCCCAGATACGCAGTATTTT
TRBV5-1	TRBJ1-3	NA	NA	CASSLTTGNSGNTIYF	TGCGCCAGCAGCTTGACCACCGGGAACTCTGGAAACACCATATATTTT
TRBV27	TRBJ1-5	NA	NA	CASGPQGLVQPQHF	TGTGCCAGCGGCCCTCAGGGCTTAGTCCAGCCCCAGCATTTT
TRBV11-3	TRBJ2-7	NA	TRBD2	CASSVGGGLGYEQYF	TGTGCCAGCAGTGTAGGTGGAGGACTAGGCTACGAGCAGTACTTC
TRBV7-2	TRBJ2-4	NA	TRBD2	CASSPRLAWHIQYF	TGTGCCAGCAGCCCTCGACTAGCATGGCACATTCAGTACTTC
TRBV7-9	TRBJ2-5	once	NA	CASSPGHWETQYF	TGTGCCAGCAGTCCGGGACATTGGGAGACCCAGTACTTC
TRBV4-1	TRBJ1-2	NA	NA	CASSLVGDSGYTF	TGCGCCAGCAGCTTAGTAGGGGATTCTGGCTACACCTTC
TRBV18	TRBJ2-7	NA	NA	CASSPPMAHEQYF	TGTGCCAGCTCACCACCGATGGCCCACGAGCAGTACTTC
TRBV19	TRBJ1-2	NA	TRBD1	CASSPRDRHGYTF	TGTGCCAGTAGTCCCCGGGACAGGCATGGCTACACCTTC
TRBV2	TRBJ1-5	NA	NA	CASRQGIQPQHF	TGTGCCAGCAGACAGGGTATCCAGCCCCAGCATTTT
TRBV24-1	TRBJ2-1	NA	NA	CATSDSRNEQFF	TGTGCCACCAGTGATTCGAGGAATGAGCAGTTCTTC
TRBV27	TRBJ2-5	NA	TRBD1	CASRINRGQETQYF	TGTGCCAGCAGGATTAACAGGGGGCAAGAGACCCAGTACTTC
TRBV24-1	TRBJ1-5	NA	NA	CATSDPERNQPQHF	TGTGCCACCAGTGACCCCGAGCGTAATCAGCCCCAGCATTTT
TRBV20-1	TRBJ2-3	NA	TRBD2	CSASIGLADHTDTQYF	TGCAGTGCTAGTATTGGACTAGCGGACCATACAGATACGCAGTATTTT
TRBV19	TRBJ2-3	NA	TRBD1	CASRPGTVTSDTQYF	TGTGCCAGTCGCCCCGGGACAGTCACCTCAGATACGCAGTATTTT
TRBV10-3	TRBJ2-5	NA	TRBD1	CAISSSTGEQETQYF	TGTGCCATCAGCTCCTCGACAGGGGAACAAGAGACCCAGTACTTC
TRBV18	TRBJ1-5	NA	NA	CASSPEGDQPQHF	TGTGCCAGCTCACCAGAGGGGGATCAGCCCCAGCATTTT
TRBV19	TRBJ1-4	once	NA	CATTPGEYSGRGVKLFF	TGTGCCACCACCCCAGGGGAGTACAGTGGTCGCGGAGTAAAACTGTTTTTT
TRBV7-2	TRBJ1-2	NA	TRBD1	CASSLEQGNGYTF	TGTGCCAGCAGCTTAGAACAGGGGAATGGCTACACCTTC
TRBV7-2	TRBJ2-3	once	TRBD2	CASSLAGGSGRGDTQYF	TGTGCCAGCAGCCTCGCGGGTGGTAGCGGGAGAGGAGATACGCAGTATTTT
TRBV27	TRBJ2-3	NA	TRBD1	CASSRTGGSTDTQYF	TGTGCCAGCAGTAGAACAGGGGGGAGCACAGATACGCAGTATTTT
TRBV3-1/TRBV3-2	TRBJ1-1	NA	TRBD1	CASSHRTGIEAFF	TGTGCCAGCAGCCATAGGACAGGGATTGAAGCTTTCTTT
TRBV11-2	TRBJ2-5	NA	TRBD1	CASSPRQGSQETQYF	TGTGCCAGCAGCCCAAGACAGGGGTCCCAAGAGACCCAGTACTTC
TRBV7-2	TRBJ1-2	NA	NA	CASSQGRAYGYTF	TGTGCCAGCAGCCAGGGCAGAGCATATGGGTACACCTTC
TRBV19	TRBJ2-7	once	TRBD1	CASRNTGTGEYEQYF	TGTGCCAGTAGAAACACCGGGACAGGCGAGTACGAGCAGTACTTC
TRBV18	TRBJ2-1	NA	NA	CASSPPAKAADEQFF	TGTGCCAGCTCACCGCCTGCGAAGGCGGCGGATGAGCAGTTCTTC
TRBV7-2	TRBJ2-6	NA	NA	CASSLSLGGANVLTF	TGTGCCAGCAGCTTATCTCTAGGTGGGGCCAACGTCCTGACTTTC
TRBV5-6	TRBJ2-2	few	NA	CASSFPGQRVNGELFF	TGTGCCAGCAGCTTCCCAGGGCAGCGGGTTAACGGGGAGCTGTTTTTT
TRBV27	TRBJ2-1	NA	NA	CASRPSSYNEQFF	TGTGCCAGCAGGCCGAGCTCCTACAATGAGCAGTTCTTC
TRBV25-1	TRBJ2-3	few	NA	CASSAIAGTDTQYF	TGTGCCAGCAGTGCCATAGCGGGCACAGATACGCAGTATTTT
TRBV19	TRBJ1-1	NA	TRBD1	CASSSGQGMYNTEAFF	TGTGCCAGTAGTTCCGGACAGGGTATGTACAACACTGAAGCTTTCTTT
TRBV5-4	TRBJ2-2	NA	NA	CASRHADFWNTGELFF	TGTGCCAGCAGGCATGCCGACTTTTGGAACACCGGGGAGCTGTTTTTT
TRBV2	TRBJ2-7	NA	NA	CASTQGIHEQYF	TGTGCCAGCACACAGGGTATCCACGAGCAGTACTTC
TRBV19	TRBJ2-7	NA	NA	CASSMGGGGSSYEQYF	TGTGCCAGTAGTATGGGAGGCGGAGGGAGCTCCTACGAGCAGTACTTC
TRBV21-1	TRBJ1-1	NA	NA	CASSRRQGASTEAFF	TGTGCCAGCAGCAGAAGACAGGGGGCGAGCACTGAAGCTTTCTTT
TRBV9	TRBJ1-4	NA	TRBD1	CASSGPSAGGNEKLFF	TGTGCCAGCAGCGGTCCCTCGGCAGGGGGCAATGAAAAACTGTTTTTT
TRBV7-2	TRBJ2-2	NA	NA	CASLKGLANTGELFF	TGTGCCAGCTTAAAAGGACTCGCGAACACCGGGGAGCTGTTTTTT
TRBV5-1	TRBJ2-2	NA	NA	CASSLAGRVDTGELFF	TGCGCCAGCAGCTTGGCCGGCAGGGTGGACACCGGGGAGCTGTTTTTT
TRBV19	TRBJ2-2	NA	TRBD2	CASNQPRGGRSNTGELFF	TGTGCCAGTAACCAACCCCGGGGCGGGAGAAGCAACACCGGGGAGCTGTTTTTT
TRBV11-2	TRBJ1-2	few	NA	CASSLAGFYGYTF	TGTGCCAGCAGCTTAGCGGGATTTTATGGCTACACCTTC